The source of this T cell receptor (beta chain) is a study of T cells in tuberculosis. Clones were read by immunoSEQ multiplex PCR, and TCRdb kept only the in-frame ones, dropping some. The data show 25,000 or so clones, around 91% seen once. Germline trimming cut 5 bases from V and 1 base from J; bases unmatched to any gene: 4. The germline V gene encodes CDR1 SGHVS and CDR2 FNYEAQ. The CDR3 is made up of 14 amino acids. The sequenced material came from PBMCs. The chain uses TRBV7-6 and TRBJ2-5; 7 positions match TRBD2. This TCR was recovered from a donor aged 10-29 years with latent tuberculosis or without tuberculosis infection. The CDR3 DNA reads as TGTGCCAGCAGCCCGAGACTAGCCCAAGAGACCCAGTACTTC. Translated: CASSPRLAQETQYF.